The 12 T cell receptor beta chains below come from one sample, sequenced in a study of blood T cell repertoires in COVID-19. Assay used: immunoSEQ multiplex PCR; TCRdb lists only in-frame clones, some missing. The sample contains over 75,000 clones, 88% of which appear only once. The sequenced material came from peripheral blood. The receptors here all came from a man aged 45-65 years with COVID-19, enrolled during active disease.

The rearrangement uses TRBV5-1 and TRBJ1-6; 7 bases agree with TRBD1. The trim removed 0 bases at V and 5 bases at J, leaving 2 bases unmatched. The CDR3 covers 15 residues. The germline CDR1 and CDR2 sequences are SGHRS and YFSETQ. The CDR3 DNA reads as TGCGCCAGCAGCTTGGTCGGACAGGATAATTCACCCCTCCACTTT. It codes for CASSLVGQDNSPLHF.

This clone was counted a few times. The CDR3 here is CASSSSRDTEAFF. In nucleotides, the CDR3 is TGTGCCAGCTCATCGTCTCGGGACACTGAAGCTTTCTTT. The chain carries TRBV18 and TRBJ1-1; D remains unclear. V was clipped by 5 bases and J by 3 bases, with 10 bases between them. This CDR3 spans 13 amino acids. CDR1 is KGHSH and CDR2 is LQKENI in the germline V gene.

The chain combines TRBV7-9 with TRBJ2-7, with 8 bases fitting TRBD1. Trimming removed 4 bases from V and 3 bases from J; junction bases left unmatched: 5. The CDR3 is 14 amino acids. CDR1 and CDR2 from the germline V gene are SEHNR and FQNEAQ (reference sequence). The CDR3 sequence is CASSSQGAYYEQYF. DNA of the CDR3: TGTGCCAGCAGCTCCCAGGGGGCCTACTACGAGCAGTACTTC.

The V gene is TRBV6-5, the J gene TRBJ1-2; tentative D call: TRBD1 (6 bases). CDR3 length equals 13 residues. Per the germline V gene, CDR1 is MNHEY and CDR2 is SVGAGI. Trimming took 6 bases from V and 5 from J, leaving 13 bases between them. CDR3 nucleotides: TGTGCCAGCAGGCAGGGGCAGCGATATGGCTACACCTTC. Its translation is CASRQGQRYGYTF.

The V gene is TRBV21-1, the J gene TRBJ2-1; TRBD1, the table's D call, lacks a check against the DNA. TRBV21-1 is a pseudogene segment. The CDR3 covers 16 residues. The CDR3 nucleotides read TGTGCCAGCAGCAATCGGACAGTAAATAACTACAATGAGCAGTTCTTC. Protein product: CASSNRTVNNYNEQFF.

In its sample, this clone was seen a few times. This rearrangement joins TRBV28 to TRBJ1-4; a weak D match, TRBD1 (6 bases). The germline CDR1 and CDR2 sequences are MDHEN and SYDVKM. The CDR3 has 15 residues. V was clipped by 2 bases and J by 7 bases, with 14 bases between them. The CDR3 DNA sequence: TGTGCCAGCAGTTTAGGCGCAGGGGTAGGTGAAAAACTGTTTTTT. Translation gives CASSLGAGVGEKLFF.

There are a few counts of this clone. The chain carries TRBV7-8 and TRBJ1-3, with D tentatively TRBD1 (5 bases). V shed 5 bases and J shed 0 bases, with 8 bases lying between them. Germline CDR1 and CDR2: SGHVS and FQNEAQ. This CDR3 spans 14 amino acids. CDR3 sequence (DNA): TGTGCCAGCAGCCAGACAGTCTCTGGAAACACCATATATTTT. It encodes CASSQTVSGNTIYF.

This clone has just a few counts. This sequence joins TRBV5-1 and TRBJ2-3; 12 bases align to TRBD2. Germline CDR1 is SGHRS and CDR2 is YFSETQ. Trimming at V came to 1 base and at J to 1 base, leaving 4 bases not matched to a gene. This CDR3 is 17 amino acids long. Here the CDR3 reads CASSLTSGGHGTDTQYF. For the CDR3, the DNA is TGCGCCAGCAGCTTGACTAGCGGGGGGCATGGCACAGATACGCAGTATTTT. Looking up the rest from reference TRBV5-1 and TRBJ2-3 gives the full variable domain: KAGVTQTPRYLIKTRGQQVTLSCSPISGHRSVSWYQQTPGQGLQFLFEYFSETQRNKGNFPGRFSGRQFSNSRSEMNVSTLELGDSALYLCASSLTSGGHGTDTQYFGPGTRLTVL.

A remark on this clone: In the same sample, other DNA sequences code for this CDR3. DNA of the CDR3: TGTGCCAGCTCACCAGACAGCTATGGCTACACCTTC. It codes for CASSPDSYGYTF. The chain links TRBV18 to TRBJ1-2, with D possibly TRBD1 on 5 matching bases. Germline V CDR1 and CDR2: KGHSH, LQKENI. Deletions cut 2 bases from V and 4 bases from J, with 5 bases between. The CDR3 runs 12 residues.

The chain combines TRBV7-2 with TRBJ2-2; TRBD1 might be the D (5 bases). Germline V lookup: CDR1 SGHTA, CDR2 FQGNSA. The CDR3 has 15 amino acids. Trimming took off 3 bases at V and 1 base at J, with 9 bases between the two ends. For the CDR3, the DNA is TGTGCCAGCAGCTTTGGCGACAGGAACACCGGGGAGCTGTTTTTT. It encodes CASSFGDRNTGELFF.

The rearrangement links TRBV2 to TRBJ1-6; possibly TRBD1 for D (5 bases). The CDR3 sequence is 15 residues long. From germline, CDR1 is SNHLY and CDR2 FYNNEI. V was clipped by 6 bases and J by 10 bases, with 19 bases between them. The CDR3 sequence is CASREEGRGGSPLHF. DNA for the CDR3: TGTGCCAGCAGGGAGGAGGGACGCGGCGGGTCACCCCTCCACTTT.

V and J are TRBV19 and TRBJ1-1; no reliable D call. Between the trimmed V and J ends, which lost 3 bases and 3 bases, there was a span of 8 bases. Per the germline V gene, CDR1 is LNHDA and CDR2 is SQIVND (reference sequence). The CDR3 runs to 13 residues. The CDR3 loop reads CASSMRRDTEAFF. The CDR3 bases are TGTGCCAGTAGTATGAGGAGGGACACTGAAGCTTTCTTT.